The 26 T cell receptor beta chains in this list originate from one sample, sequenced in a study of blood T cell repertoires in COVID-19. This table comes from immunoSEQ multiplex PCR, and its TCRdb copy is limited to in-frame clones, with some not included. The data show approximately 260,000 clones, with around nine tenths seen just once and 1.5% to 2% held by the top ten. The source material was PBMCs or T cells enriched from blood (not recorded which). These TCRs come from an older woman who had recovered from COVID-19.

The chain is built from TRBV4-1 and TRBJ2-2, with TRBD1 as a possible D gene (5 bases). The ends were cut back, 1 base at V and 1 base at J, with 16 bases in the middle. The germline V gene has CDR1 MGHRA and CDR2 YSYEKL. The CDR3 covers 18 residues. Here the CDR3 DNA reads TGCGCCAGCAGCCAAGGAAATTCAGGGAAAGGGAACACCGGGGAGCTGTTTTTT. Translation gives CASSQGNSGKGNTGELFF.

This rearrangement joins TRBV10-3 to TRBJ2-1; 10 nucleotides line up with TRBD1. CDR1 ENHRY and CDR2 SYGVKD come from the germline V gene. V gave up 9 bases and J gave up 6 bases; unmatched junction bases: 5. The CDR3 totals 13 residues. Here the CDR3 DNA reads TGTGCCATTGGACAGGGGGTAGGCAATGAGCAGTTCTTC. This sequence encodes CAIGQGVGNEQFF.

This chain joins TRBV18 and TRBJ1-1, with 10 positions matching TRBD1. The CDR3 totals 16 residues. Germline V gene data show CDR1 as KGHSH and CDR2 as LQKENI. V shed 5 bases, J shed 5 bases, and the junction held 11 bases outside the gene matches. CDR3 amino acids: CASSYGSGTGATEAFF. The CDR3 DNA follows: TGTGCCAGCTCATACGGTTCCGGGACAGGGGCGACTGAAGCTTTCTTT. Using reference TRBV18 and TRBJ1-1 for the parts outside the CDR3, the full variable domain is NAGVMQNPRHLVRRRGQEARLRCSPMKGHSHVYWYRQLPEEGLKFMVYLQKENIIDESGMPKERFSAEFPKEGPSILRIQQVVRGDSAAYFCASSYGSGTGATEAFFGQGTRLTVV.

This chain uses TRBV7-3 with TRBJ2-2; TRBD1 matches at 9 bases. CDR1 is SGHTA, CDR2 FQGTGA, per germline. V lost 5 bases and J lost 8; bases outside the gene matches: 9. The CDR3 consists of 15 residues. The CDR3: CASSRTGDTKGELFF. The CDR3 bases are TGTGCCAGCAGCCGGACAGGGGACACCAAGGGGGAGCTGTTTTTT.

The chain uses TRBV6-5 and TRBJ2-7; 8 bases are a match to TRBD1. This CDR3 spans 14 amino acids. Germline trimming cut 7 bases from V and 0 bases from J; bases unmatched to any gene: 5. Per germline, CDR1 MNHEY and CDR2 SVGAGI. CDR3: CASISRGLSYEQYF. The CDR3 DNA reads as TGTGCCAGCATTTCCAGGGGGCTCTCCTACGAGCAGTACTTC.

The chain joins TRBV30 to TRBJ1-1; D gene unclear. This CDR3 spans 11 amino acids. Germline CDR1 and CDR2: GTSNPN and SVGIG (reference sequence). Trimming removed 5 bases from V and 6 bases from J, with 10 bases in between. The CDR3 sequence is CAWAVMSEAFF. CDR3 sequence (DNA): TGTGCCTGGGCTGTTATGTCTGAAGCTTTCTTT.

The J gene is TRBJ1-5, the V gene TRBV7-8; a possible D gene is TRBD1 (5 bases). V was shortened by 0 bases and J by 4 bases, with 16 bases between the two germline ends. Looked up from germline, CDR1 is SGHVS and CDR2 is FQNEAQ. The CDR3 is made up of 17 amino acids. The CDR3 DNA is TGTGCCAGCAGCTTAGCAGGGGCGTGGCAGGCGAATCAGCCCCAGCATTTT. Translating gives CASSLAGAWQANQPQHF.

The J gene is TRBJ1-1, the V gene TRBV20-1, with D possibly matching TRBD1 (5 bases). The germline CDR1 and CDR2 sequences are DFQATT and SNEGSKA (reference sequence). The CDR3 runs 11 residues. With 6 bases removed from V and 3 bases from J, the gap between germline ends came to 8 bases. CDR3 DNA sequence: TGCAGTGCCCCGGGGGACACTGAAGCTTTCTTT. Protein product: CSAPGDTEAFF.

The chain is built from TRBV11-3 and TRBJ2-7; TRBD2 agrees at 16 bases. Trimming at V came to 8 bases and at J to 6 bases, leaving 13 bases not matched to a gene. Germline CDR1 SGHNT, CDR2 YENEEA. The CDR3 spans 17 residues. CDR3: CASAPGLAGGILGEQYF. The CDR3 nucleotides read TGTGCCAGCGCGCCGGGACTAGCGGGAGGGATTTTAGGCGAGCAGTACTTC.

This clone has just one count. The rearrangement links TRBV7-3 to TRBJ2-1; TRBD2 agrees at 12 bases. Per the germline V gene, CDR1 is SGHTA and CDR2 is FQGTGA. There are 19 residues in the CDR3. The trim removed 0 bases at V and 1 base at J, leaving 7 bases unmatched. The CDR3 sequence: CASSLTPSGGVGSYNEQFF. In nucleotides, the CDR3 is TGTGCCAGCAGCTTAACCCCTAGCGGGGGGGTAGGGTCCTACAATGAGCAGTTCTTC.

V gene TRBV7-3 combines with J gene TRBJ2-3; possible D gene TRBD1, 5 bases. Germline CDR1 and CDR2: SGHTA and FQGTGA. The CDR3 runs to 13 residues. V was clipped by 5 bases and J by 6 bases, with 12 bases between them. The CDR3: CASSRTGVDTQYF. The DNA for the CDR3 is TGTGCCAGCAGCCGCACAGGAGTTGATACGCAGTATTTT.

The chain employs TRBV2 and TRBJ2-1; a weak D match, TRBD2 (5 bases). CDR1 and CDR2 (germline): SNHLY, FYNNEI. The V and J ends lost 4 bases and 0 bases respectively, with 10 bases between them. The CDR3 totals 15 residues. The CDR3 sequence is CASSGPSLSYNEQFF. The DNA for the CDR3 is TGTGCCAGCAGTGGGCCTAGCCTCTCCTACAATGAGCAGTTCTTC.

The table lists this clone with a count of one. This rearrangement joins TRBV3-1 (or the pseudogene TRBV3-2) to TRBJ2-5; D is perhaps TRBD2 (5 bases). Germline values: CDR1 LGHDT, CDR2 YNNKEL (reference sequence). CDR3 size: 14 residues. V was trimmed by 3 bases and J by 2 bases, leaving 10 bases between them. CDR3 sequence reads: CASSQVRGQETQYF. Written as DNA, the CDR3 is TGTGCCAGCAGCCAGGTTCGGGGACAAGAGACCCAGTACTTC.

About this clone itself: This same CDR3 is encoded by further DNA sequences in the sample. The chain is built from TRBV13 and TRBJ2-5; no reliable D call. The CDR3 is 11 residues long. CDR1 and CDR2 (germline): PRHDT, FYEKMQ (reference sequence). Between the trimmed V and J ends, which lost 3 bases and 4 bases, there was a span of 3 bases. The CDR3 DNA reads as TGTGCCAGCAGCTTGAGAGAGACCCAGTACTTC. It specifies CASSLRETQYF.

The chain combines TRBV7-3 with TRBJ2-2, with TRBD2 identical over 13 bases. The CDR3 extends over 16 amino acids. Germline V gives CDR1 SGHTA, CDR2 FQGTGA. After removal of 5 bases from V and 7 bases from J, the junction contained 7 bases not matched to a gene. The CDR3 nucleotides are TGTGCCAGCAGCCCTGGACTAGCGGGAGTTGTCGGGGAGCTGTTTTTT. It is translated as CASSPGLAGVVGELFF. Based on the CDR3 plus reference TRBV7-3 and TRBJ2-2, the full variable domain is GAGVSQTPSNKVTEKGKYVELRCDPISGHTALYWYRQSLGQGPEFLIYFQGTGAADDSGLPNDRFFAVRPEGSVSTLKIQRTERGDSAVYLCASSPGLAGVVGELFFGEGSRLTVL.

DNA of the CDR3: TGCGCCAGCAGCCAAGAGGGGTGGACAGGGGGCGGTGGCTACACCTTC. Translating gives CASSQEGWTGGGGYTF. The chain couples TRBV4-1 to TRBJ1-2, with TRBD1 matching 11 bases. With V trimmed by 0 bases and J by 7 bases, 7 bases remained unmatched. The CDR3 is 16 residues long. CDR1 is MGHRA and CDR2 is YSYEKL in the germline V gene.

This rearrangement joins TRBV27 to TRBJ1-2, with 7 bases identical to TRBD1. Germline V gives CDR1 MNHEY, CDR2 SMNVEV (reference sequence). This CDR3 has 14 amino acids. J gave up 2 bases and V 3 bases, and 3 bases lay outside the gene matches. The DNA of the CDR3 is TGTGCCAGCAGTTTCTCGACAGGGAACTATGGCTACACCTTC. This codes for CASSFSTGNYGYTF.

In DNA form, the CDR3 reads TGTGCCAGCTCACCGCCCTTAGGGGGGGGAGATGCTAATGAGCAGTTCTTC. Translated: CASSPPLGGGDANEQFF. This sequence joins TRBV18 and TRBJ2-1; possible D gene TRBD2, 7 bases. This CDR3 comprises 17 residues. V lost 3 bases and J lost 7, with 22 bases in between. Germline V gene data show CDR1 as KGHSH and CDR2 as LQKENI.

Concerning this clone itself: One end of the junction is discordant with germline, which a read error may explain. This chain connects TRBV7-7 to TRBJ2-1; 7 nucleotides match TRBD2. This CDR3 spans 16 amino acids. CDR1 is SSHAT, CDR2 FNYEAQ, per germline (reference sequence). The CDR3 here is CASSLGRREGQDEQFF. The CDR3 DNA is TGTGCTAGCAGCTTAGGAAGGAGGGAGGGCCAGGATGAGCAGTTCTTC.

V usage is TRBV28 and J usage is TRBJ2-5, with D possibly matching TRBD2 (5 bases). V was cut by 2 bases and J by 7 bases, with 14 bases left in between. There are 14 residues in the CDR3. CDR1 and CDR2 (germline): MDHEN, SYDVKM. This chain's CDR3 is CASSLTSGPGTQYF. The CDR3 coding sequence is TGTGCCAGCAGTTTAACCAGCGGTCCGGGGACCCAGTACTTC.

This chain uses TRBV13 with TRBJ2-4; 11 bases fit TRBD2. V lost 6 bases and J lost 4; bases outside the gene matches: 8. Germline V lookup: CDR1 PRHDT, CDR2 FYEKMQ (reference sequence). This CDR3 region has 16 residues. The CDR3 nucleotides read TGTGCCAGCAGTTCCCCGGGGACTAGCGGAAAAAACATTCAGTACTTC. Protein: CASSSPGTSGKNIQYF. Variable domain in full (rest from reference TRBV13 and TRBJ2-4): AAGVIQSPRHLIKEKRETATLKCYPIPRHDTVYWYQQGPGQDPQFLISFYEKMQSDKGSIPDRFSAQQFSDYHSELNMSSLELGDSALYFCASSSPGTSGKNIQYFGAGTRLSVL.

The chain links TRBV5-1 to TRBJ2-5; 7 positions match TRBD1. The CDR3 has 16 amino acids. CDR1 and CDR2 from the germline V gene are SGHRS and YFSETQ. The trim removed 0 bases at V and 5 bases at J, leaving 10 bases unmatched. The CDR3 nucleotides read TGCGCCAGCAGCTTGGTCGGTTTCGGGACAGCGGAGACCCAGTACTTC. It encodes CASSLVGFGTAETQYF.

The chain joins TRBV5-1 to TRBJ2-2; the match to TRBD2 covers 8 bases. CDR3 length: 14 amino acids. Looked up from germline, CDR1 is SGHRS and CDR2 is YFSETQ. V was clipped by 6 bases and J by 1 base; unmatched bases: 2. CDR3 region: CASIAGGNTGELFF. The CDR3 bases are TGCGCCAGCATTGCGGGAGGGAACACCGGGGAGCTGTTTTTT.

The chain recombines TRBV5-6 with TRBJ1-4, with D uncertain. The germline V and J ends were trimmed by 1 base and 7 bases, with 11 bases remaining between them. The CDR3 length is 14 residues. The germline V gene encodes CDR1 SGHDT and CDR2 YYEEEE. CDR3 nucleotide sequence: TGTGCCAGCAGCTTGACGAGGAGGATTGAAAAACTGTTTTTT. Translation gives CASSLTRRIEKLFF.

The DNA for the CDR3 is TGCGCCAGCAGCACAGAGACAGGTCCCCTCCACTTT. Translation gives CASSTETGPLHF. The V gene is TRBV5-1, the J gene TRBJ1-6, with D tentatively TRBD1 (6 bases). Germline values: CDR1 SGHRS, CDR2 YFSETQ. The CDR3 runs to 12 residues. V dropped 4 bases and J dropped 13 bases, with 12 bases sitting between them. Drawing the rest from reference TRBV5-1 and TRBJ1-6, the complete variable domain is KAGVTQTPRYLIKTRGQQVTLSCSPISGHRSVSWYQQTPGQGLQFLFEYFSETQRNKGNFPGRFSGRQFSNSRSEMNVSTLELGDSALYLCASSTETGPLHFGNGTRLTVT.

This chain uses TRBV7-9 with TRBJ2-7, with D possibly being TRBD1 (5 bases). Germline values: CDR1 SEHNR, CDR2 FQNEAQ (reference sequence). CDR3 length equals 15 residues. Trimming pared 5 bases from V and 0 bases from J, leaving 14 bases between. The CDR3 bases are TGTGCCAGCAGCGGACGACAGACCATCTCCTACGAGCAGTACTTC. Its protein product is CASSGRQTISYEQYF.